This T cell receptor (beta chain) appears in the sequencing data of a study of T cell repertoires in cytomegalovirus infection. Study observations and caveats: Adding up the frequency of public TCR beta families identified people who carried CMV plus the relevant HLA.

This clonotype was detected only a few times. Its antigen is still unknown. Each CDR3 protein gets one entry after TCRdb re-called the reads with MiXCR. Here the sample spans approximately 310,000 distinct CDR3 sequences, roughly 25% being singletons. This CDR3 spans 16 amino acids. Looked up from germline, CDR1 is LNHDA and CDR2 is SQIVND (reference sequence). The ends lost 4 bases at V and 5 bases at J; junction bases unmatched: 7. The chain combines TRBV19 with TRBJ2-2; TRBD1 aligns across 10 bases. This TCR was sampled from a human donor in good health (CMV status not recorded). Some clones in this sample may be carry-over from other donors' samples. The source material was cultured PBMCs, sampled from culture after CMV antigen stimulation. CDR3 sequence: CASSRSGTGETGELFF. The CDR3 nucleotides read TGTGCCAGTAGTAGGTCGGGGACAGGGGAGACCGGGGAGCTGTTTTTT.